Listed below are T cell receptor beta chains from one sample, sequenced in a study of regulatory T cells in long-lasting Graves disease. TCRdb re-called the multiplex PCR reads through MiXCR, storing one row per CDR3 protein. The data contain approximately 460,000 distinct CDR3 sequences, over 15% of them singletons. These data also featured in a second study, about T cells in Graves' hyperthyroidism and ophthalmopathy.

The specimen was peripheral blood mononuclear cells (PBMCs), collected at new diagnosis, from a patient treated with antithyroid drugs. Every receptor here comes from a young woman with Graves disease. The CDR3 runs from the conserved cysteine through the conserved F or W. A D gene is named only where the DNA matches it firmly.

>TRBV20-1|TRBD1
CSARRGVGDRRSGANVLTF
>TRBV18|TRBD2
CASSPLAGGLQETQYF
>TRBV28|-
CASTPPPGFADTDTQYF
>TRBV6-5|TRBD2
CASSYFSGDSYEQYF
>TRBV3-1|TRBD2
CASSHAGLAGVSETQYF
>TRBV7-8|-
CASSRTFAGAVANEQFF
>TRBV5-6|-
CASSLANPKNYGYTF
>TRBV2|-
CASSVQSGNNEQFF
>TRBV5-1|-
CASSLEGPGIQYF
>TRBV7-8|-
CASSSTTVVSGNTIYF
>TRBV30|TRBD2
CAYQQREKGGGTDTQYF
>TRBV2|-
CASKFVGRDGAFF
>TRBV4-2|-
CASSPTTSSNTGELFF
>TRBV6-1|-
CASSEAGLSNQPQHF
>TRBV5-1|-
CASSLAELTNEQFF
>TRBV11-2|-
CASSYGVSDYNEQFF
>TRBV20-1|TRBD2
CSARALPVRLAGEVIDEQFF
>TRBV4-2|TRBD2
CASSLAGAENEQFF
>TRBV29-1|-
CSVQFSYEQYF
>TRBV5-1|TRBD2
CASSLALTSGWNEQYF
>TRBV28|-
CASSLTVDYGYTF
>TRBV6-1|TRBD2
CASSGRVHNEQFF
>TRBV20-1|TRBD2
CSAYSGTTGEQFF
>TRBV7-9|-
CASSVGRRSDEQYF
>TRBV12-3/TRBV12-4|-
CASGVGIGYSNQPQHF
>TRBV6-5|-
CASSYRIAYEQYF
>TRBV18|-
CASSPDLDEQYF
>TRBV3-1|-
CASSQRFGSRNQPQHF
>TRBV5-1|TRBD1
CASSSGQAGSYGYTF
>TRBV2|TRBD1
CASSGSGGSNAGELFF
>TRBV24-1|-
CATSDPGRTGELFF
>TRBV7-3|TRBD1
CASSPQGQKGETQYF
>TRBV2|-
CASSEAGDTFYEQYF
>TRBV6-1|TRBD1
CASTSTGGDQPQHF